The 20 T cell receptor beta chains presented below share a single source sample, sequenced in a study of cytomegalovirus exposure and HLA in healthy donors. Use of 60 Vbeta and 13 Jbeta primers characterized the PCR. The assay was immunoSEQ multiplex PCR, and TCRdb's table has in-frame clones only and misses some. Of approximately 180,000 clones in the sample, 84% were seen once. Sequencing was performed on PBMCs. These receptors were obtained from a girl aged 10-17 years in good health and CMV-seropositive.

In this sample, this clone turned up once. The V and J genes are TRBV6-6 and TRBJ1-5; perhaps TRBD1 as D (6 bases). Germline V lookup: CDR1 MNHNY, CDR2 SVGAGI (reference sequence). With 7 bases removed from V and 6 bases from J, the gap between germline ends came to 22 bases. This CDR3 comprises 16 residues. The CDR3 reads CASTHGEQGQSQPQHF. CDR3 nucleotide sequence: TGTGCCAGCACCCACGGGGAACAGGGTCAAAGTCAGCCCCAGCATTTT.

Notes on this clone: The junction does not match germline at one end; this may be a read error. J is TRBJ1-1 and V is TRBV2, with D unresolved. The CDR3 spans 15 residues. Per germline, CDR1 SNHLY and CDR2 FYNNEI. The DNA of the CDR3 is TGTGCCAGCAGCATAGATTCGGGTATGAATACTGAAGCTTTCTTT. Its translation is CASSIDSGMNTEAFF.

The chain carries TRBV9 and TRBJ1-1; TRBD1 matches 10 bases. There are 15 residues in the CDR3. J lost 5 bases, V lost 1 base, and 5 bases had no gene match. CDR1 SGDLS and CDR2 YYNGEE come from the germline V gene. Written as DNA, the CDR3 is TGTGCCAGCAGCGTAACTCCGGGACAGGGGACTGAAGCTTTCTTT. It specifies CASSVTPGQGTEAFF.

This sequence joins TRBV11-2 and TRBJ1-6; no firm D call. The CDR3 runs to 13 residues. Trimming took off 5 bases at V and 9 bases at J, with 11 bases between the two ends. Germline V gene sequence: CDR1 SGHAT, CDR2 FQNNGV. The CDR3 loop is CASSTDGFSPLHF. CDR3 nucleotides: TGTGCCAGCAGCACAGACGGATTTTCACCCCTCCACTTT.

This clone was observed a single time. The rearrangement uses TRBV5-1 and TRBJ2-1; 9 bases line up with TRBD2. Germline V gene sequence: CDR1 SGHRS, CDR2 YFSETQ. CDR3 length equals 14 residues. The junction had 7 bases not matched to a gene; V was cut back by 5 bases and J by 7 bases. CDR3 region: CASRSASGANEQFF. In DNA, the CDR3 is TGCGCCAGCAGGTCGGCTAGCGGGGCAAATGAGCAGTTCTTC.

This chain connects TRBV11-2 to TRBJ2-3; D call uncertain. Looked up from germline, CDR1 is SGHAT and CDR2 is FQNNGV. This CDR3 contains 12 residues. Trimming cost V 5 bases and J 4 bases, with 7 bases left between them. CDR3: CASSPRSDTQYF. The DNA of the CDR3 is TGTGCCAGCAGCCCCCGGTCAGATACGCAGTATTTT.

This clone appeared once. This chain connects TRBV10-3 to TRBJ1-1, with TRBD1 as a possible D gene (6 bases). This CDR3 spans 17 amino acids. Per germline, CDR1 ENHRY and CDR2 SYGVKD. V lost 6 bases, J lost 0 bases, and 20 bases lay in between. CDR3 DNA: TGTGCCATCAGAGACCCGACAGGAAAGTTGTTGAACACTGAAGCTTTCTTT. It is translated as CAIRDPTGKLLNTEAFF.

Here the CDR3 reads CASRSRGLGTEAFF. The CDR3 nucleotides read TGTGCCAGCAGATCCAGGGGGCTAGGGACTGAAGCTTTCTTT. The chain is built from TRBV11-3 and TRBJ1-1, with 8 bases aligning to TRBD1. CDR1 SGHNT and CDR2 YENEEA come from the germline V gene. The CDR3 runs 14 residues. V shed 6 bases, J shed 5 bases, and the junction held 8 bases outside the gene matches.

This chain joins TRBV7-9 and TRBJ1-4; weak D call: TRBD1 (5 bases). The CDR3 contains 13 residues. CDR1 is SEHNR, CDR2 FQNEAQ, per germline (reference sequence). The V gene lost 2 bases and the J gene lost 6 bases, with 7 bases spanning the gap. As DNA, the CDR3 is TGTGCCAGCAGCTTATTAGGGGATGAAAAACTGTTTTTT. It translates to CASSLLGDEKLFF.

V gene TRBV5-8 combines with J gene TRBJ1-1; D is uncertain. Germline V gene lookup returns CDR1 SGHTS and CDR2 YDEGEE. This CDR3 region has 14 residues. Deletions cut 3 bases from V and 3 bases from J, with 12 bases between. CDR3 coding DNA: TGTGCCAGCAGCTCATTGCAGGTGGACACTGAAGCTTTCTTT. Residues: CASSSLQVDTEAFF.

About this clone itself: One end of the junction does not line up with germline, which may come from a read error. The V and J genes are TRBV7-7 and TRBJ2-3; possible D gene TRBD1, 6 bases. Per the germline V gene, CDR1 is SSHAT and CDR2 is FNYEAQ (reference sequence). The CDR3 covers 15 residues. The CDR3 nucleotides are TGTGCTAGCAGCTTATTTTCAGGGGCGGCAGATACGCAGTATTTT. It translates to CASSLFSGAADTQYF.

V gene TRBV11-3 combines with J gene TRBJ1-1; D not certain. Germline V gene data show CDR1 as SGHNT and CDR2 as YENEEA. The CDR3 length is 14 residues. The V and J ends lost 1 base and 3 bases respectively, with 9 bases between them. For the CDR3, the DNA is TGTGCCAGCAGCTTAGTTTGGACTCACACTGAAGCTTTCTTT. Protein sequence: CASSLVWTHTEAFF. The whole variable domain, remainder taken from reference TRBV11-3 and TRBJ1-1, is EAGVVQSPRYKIIEKKQPVAFWCNPISGHNTLYWYLQNLGQGPELLIRYENEEAVDDSQLPKDRFSAERLKGVDSTLKIQPAELGDSAVYLCASSLVWTHTEAFFGQGTRLTVV.

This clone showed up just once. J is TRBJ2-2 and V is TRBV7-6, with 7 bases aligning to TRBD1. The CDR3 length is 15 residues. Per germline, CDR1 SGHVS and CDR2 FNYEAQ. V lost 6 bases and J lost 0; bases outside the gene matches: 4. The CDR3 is CASRQGFANTGELFF. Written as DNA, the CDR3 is TGTGCCAGCAGACAGGGGTTCGCGAACACCGGGGAGCTGTTTTTT.

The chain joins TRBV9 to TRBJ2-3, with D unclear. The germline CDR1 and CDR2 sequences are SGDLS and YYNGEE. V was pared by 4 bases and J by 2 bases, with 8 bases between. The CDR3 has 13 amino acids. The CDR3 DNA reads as TGTGCCAGCAGCTCCCGACTCACAGATACGCAGTATTTT. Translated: CASSSRLTDTQYF.

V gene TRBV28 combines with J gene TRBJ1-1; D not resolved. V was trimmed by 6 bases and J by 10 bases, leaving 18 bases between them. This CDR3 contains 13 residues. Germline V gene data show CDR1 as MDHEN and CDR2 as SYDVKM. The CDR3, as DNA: TGTGCCAGCAGCTTAGCACACACTGGCGGAGCTTTCTTT. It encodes CASSLAHTGGAFF.

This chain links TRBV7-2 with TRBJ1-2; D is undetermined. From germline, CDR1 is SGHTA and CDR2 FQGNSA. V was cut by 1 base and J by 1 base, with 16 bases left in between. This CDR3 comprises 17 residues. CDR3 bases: TGTGCCAGCAGCTTAGGGAGCAAGATATACCGTAACTATGGCTACACCTTC. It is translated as CASSLGSKIYRNYGYTF.

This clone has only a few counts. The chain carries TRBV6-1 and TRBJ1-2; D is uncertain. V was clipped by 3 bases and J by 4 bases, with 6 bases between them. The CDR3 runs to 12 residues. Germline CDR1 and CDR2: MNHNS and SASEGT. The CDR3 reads CASSDRIYGYTF. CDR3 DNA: TGTGCCAGCAGTGACAGAATCTATGGCTACACCTTC.

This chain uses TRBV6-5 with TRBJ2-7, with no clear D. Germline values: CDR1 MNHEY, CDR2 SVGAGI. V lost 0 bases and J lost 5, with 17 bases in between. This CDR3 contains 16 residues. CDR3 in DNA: TGTGCCAGCAGTTACTCGCCCCCTGGATTAGCTCACGAGCAGTACTTC. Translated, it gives CASSYSPPGLAHEQYF.

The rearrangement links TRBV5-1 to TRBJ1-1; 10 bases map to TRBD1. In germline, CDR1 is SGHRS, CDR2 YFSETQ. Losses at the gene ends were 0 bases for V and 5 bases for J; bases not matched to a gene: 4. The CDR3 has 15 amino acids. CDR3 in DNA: TGCGCCAGCAGCTTGGTCGGACAGGGGGAGACTGAAGCTTTCTTT. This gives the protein CASSLVGQGETEAFF. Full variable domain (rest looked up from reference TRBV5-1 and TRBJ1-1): KAGVTQTPRYLIKTRGQQVTLSCSPISGHRSVSWYQQTPGQGLQFLFEYFSETQRNKGNFPGRFSGRQFSNSRSEMNVSTLELGDSALYLCASSLVGQGETEAFFGQGTRLTVV.

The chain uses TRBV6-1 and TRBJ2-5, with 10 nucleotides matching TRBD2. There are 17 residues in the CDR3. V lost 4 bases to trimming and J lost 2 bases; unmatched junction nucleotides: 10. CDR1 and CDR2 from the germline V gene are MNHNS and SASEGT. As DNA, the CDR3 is TGTGCCAGCAGTGTACCCCCTAGCGGGGGCCTTCAAGAGACCCAGTACTTC. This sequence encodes CASSVPPSGGLQETQYF.